This T cell receptor (beta chain) was recorded in a study of T cell repertoires in cytomegalovirus infection. Study at large: TCR beta signatures that were public indicated CMV infection and matching HLA type.

Findings and limits, study-wide: Across the ex vivo response, the dominant clonotypes were HLA-C-restricted CMV-specific TCR beta clonotypes.

To note about this clonotype: Its antigen is currently unknown.

TCRdb passed the reads through MiXCR, listing each CDR3 protein once. The sample includes about 110,000 distinct CDR3 sequences, 30% to 35% of them seen just once. The TCR originated in a human donor in good health (CMV status not recorded). Some clones in this sample may be carry-over from other donors' samples. Source: CD8+ T cells from cultured PBMCs, taken from culture after CMV antigen stimulation.

In nucleotides, the CDR3 is TGCGCCAGCAGCTCGGGACAGGGTGGGCGCACTGAAGCTTTCTTT. Translation: CASSSGQGGRTEAFF. This sequence joins TRBV5-1 and TRBJ1-1; 9 nucleotides match TRBD1. This CDR3 has 15 amino acids. Trimming took 3 bases from V and 4 from J; bases not matched to a gene: 7. CDR1 is SGHRS, CDR2 YFSETQ, per germline.